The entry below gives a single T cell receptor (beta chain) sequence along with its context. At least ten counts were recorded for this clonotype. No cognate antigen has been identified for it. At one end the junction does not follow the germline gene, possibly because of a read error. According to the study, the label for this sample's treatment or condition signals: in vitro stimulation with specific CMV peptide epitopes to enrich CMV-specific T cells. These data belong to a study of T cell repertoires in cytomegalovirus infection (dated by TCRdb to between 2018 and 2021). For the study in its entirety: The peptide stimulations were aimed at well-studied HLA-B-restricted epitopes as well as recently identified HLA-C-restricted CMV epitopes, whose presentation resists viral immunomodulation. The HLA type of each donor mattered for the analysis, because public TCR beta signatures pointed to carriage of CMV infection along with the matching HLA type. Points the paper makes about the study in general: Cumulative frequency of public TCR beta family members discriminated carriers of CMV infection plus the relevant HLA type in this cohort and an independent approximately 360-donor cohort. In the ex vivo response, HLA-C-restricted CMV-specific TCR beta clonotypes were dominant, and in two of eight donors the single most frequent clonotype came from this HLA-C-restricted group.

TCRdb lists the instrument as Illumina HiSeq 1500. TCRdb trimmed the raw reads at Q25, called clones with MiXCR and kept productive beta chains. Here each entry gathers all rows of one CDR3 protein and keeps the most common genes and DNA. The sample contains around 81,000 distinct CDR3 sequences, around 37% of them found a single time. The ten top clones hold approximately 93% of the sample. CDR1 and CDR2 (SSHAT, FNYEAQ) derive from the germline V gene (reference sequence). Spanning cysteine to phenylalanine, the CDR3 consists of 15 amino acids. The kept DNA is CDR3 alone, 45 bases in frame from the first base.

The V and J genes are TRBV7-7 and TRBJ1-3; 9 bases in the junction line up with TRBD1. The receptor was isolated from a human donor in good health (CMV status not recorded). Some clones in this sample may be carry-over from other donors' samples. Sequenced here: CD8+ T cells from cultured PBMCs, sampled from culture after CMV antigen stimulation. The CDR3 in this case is CASSQGTGPGNTIYF. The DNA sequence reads TGTGCTAGCAGCCAGGGGACAGGGCCTGGAAACACCATATATTTT. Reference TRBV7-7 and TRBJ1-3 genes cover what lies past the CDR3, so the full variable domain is GAGVSQSPRYKVTKRGQDVTLRCDPISSHATLYWYQQALGQGPEFLTYFNYEAQPDKSGLPSDRFSAERPEGSISTLTIQRTEQRDSAMYRCASSQGTGPGNTIYFGEGSWLTVV.